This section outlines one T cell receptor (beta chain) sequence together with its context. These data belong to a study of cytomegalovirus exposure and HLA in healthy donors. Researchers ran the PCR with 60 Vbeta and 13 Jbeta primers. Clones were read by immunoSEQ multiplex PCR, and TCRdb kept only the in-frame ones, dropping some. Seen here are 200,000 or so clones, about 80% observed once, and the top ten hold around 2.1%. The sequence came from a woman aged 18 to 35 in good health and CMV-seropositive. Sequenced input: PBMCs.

The CDR3 DNA sequence: TGTGCCAGCAGTTTTTCCTCGTCCCCTAATGAAAAACTGTTTTTT. It encodes CASSFSSSPNEKLFF. The chain combines TRBV28 with TRBJ1-4; D is ambiguous. The CDR3 totals 15 residues. CDR1 is MDHEN and CDR2 is SYDVKM in the germline V gene. With 3 bases removed from V and 3 bases from J, the gap between germline ends came to 11 bases.